Described below is a single TCR beta chain sequence and its context. This sample was included in a study of control samples from healthy donors and cancer patients. Repertoires were generated with immunoSEQ multiplex PCR, while TCRdb's copy carries only in-frame clones and drops some. The table lists around 140,000 clones, around nine tenths of them singletons. The CDR3 consists of 15 residues. Trimming took off 5 bases at V and 4 bases at J, with 15 bases between the two ends. Germline CDR1 WSHSY, CDR2 SAAADI. The chain uses TRBV10-2 and TRBJ2-1, with D unclear. The sequence was collected from a man aged 18 to 35 in good health. The material sequenced was blood. CDR3 sequence (DNA): TGCGCCAGCAGTAGGCCAGGTGAAGGATACAATGAGCAGTTCTTC. It is translated as CASSRPGEGYNEQFF.